This entry describes one T cell receptor beta chain. Its ends do not fully match the called genes, so a read error is possible. This entry is derived from a study of blood T cell repertoires in COVID-19. Method: immunoSEQ multiplex PCR; TCRdb's copy keeps in-frame clones and lacks some. The sample holds around 130,000 clones, 80% to 85% seen once. Germline loops: CDR1 SSHAT, CDR2 FNYEAQ (reference sequence). The CDR3 length is 15 residues. Sequencing input: peripheral blood. The chain links TRBV7-7 to TRBJ2-1, with 11 bases fitting TRBD2. This TCR derives from a man aged 30 to 39 with COVID-19, enrolled during active disease. The CDR3 region has the DNA TGTGCTAGCAGCTTAGCGGGAGGGGTCGGCAATGAGCAGTTCTTC. Protein product: CASSLAGGVGNEQFF.